This record covers a single TCR beta chain. The antigen is unknown. Germline lookup yields CDR1 KGHSH and CDR2 LQKENI. Trimming left V 6 bases short and J 4 bases short, with 16 bases between. This CDR3 contains 15 residues. The entry originates in a study of monozygotic twins with cystic fibrosis. General study results and limits: No link emerged between shared CDR3 counts and age, concordance or severity. Monozygotic CF twins shared more identical nucleotide clonotypes than unrelated patients. V usage most resembled the co-twin in 13 of 16 pairs. Median Simpson clonality of about 0.01 suggested naive T cells predominated.

Assay used: immunoSEQ multiplex PCR; TCRdb lists only in-frame clones, some missing. This sample has 8,000 or so clones, with 94% found just once. The V call is TRBV18, the J call TRBJ1-5; no firm D call. Material: blood. The receptor was derived from a boy aged 2 to 9 with cystic fibrosis. The CDR3 is CASSLSSLANQPQHF. CDR3 nucleotide sequence: TGTGCCAGCTCGCTGTCCTCATTAGCAAATCAGCCCCAGCATTTT. The full variable domain, completed using reference TRBV18 and TRBJ1-5, is NAGVMQNPRHLVRRRGQEARLRCSPMKGHSHVYWYRQLPEEGLKFMVYLQKENIIDESGMPKERFSAEFPKEGPSILRIQQVVRGDSAAYFCASSLSSLANQPQHFGDGTRLSIL.